The present entry profiles one T cell receptor (beta chain) with its context. No antigen is known for it. The data derive from a study of cytomegalovirus exposure and HLA in healthy donors. Overall study: A prior analysis found about 110 million unique TCR beta sequences from some 200 million T cells.

Primers included in the PCR were 60 Vbeta and 13 Jbeta primers. Assay used: immunoSEQ multiplex PCR; TCRdb lists only in-frame clones, some missing. The sample has under 200,000 clones; roughly four fifths are singletons. Broader study findings: Analysis was carried out at a later point, and it linked a missense DCLRE1C variant to TCR beta V- and J-gene trimming. For presence/absence analyses, sequencing depth was assumed to be roughly uniform across donors. Investigators reported over 150 TCR beta chains as tied to cytomegalovirus.

With 1 base clipped from V and 2 bases from J, the junction kept 8 bases outside the gene matches. CDR3 length equals 18 residues. Germline lookup yields CDR1 SGHDN and CDR2 FVKESK. The sequence was collected from a man younger than 35 in good health and CMV-seronegative. Input material: PBMCs. The rearrangement joins TRBV14 to TRBJ2-3; 11 bases align to TRBD2. CDR3: CASSQGILSGRATDTQYF. CDR3 nucleotides: TGTGCCAGCAGCCAAGGGATACTTAGCGGGAGGGCCACAGATACGCAGTATTTT.